This passage covers 8 T cell receptor beta chains from one sample sequenced in a study of CD39 and CD103 CD8 tumor-infiltrating T cells. Here immunoSEQ multiplex PCR was the method, and the copy in TCRdb shows in-frame clones only, minus some. The sample shows around 8,100 clones, roughly three fifths of them seen only once. Input material: CD8+ T cells sorted from blood. Noted subset: total memory CD8 T cells (CD45RA-CCR7+/-) from blood or uninvolved lymph node. The receptors stem from a human donor with head and neck squamous cell carcinoma.

For the CDR3, the DNA is TGTGCCAGCAGTTTAACTAGCACAGATACGCAGTATTTT. Translating gives CASSLTSTDTQYF. The J gene is TRBJ2-3, the V gene TRBV6-6; D unresolved. The CDR3 spans 13 residues. The V and J ends lost 4 bases and 0 bases respectively, with 5 bases between them. Germline values: CDR1 MNHNY, CDR2 SVGAGI (reference sequence).

This clone is termed large. The J gene is TRBJ1-6, the V gene TRBV19; the D is unclear. The CDR3 sequence is 13 residues long. Germline loops: CDR1 LNHDA, CDR2 SQIVND (reference sequence). V lost 2 bases, J lost 7 bases, and 6 bases lay in between. The CDR3: CASSIMGNSPLHF. In nucleotides, the CDR3 is TGTGCCAGTAGTATAATGGGGAATTCACCCCTCCACTTT.

This clone was seen more than once but under ten times. V usage is TRBV7-8 and J usage is TRBJ2-1, with 10 nucleotides matching TRBD2. The germline V gene has CDR1 SGHVS and CDR2 FQNEAQ. V was pared by 5 bases and J by 0 bases, with 7 bases of the junction left unmatched. CDR3 length equals 17 residues. In nucleotides, the CDR3 is TGTGCCAGCAGCCAGGGACTAGCGACGAGCTCCTACAATGAGCAGTTCTTC. Residues: CASSQGLATSSYNEQFF.

The V and J genes are TRBV10-2 and TRBJ2-1; 15 bases agree with TRBD2. Per germline, CDR1 WSHSY and CDR2 SAAADI. V shed 2 bases, J shed 8 bases, and the junction held 1 base outside the gene matches. CDR3 length: 15 residues. This chain's CDR3 is CASSEGLAGGHEQFF. As DNA, the CDR3 is TGCGCCAGCAGTGAGGGACTAGCGGGGGGGCATGAGCAGTTCTTC.

J is TRBJ1-2 and V is TRBV13, with D perhaps matching TRBD1 (5 bases). Germline values: CDR1 PRHDT, CDR2 FYEKMQ (reference sequence). The CDR3 is 16 residues long. V shed 0 bases and J shed 8 bases, with 19 bases lying between them. The CDR3 loop reads CASSLGLTGEGRGYTF. The CDR3 bases are TGTGCCAGCAGCTTAGGCCTTACGGGGGAAGGACGGGGCTACACCTTC.

In its sample, this clone ranks as medium-sized. V gene TRBV11-2 combines with J gene TRBJ2-7; TRBD1 agrees at 10 bases. V lost 5 bases to trimming and J lost 0 bases; unmatched junction nucleotides: 7. The CDR3 is 16 residues long. The germline V gene encodes CDR1 SGHAT and CDR2 FQNNGV. Here the CDR3 reads CASSPSRTGGSYEQYF. The CDR3 DNA follows: TGTGCCAGCAGCCCCAGCAGGACAGGGGGCTCCTACGAGCAGTACTTC.

This clone qualifies as medium-sized. This chain uses TRBV5-4 with TRBJ1-2, with D possibly TRBD1 on 6 matching bases. The CDR3 consists of 13 residues. Germline V gene sequence: CDR1 SGHNT, CDR2 YYREEE (reference sequence). V shed 2 bases and J shed 4 bases, with 9 bases lying between them. The DNA for the CDR3 is TGTGCCAGCAGCTTTGGGACACCCTATGGCTACACCTTC. The encoded protein is CASSFGTPYGYTF.

The DNA of the CDR3 is TGTGCCAGCAGTTTAAATGATGAGCTAGACAGCTACGAGCAGTACTTC. It translates to CASSLNDELDSYEQYF. The chain employs TRBV28 and TRBJ2-7; TRBD1 might be the D (5 bases). There are 16 residues in the CDR3. Trimming pared 2 bases from V and 3 bases from J, leaving 17 bases between. The V gene's germline CDR1 is MDHEN and CDR2 SYDVKM.